The next 5 T cell receptor beta chains were all read from a single sample in a study of CXCR3-negative and CXCR3-positive naive CD8 T cells. Researchers prepared the TRB cDNA libraries using 5' RACE with UMI labels. TCRdb reprocessed the 5' RACE reads, keeping one entry per CDR3 protein, no DNA. The specimen's table records roughly 89,000 distinct CDR3 sequences. Sequenced input: naive CXCR3- CD8+ T cells from blood. Subset of the sample: CD45RO-CCR7+CD27+CD95- naive CD8+ T cells lacking CXCR3 (TNR3-). The receptors derive from a human donor in good health. Some clones in this sample may be carry-over from other donors' samples.

This rearrangement joins TRBV5-1 to TRBJ2-7; TCRdb's D call of TRBD1 is untestable without DNA. Germline CDR1 and CDR2: SGHRS and YFSETQ. The CDR3 contains 16 residues. CDR3: CASSLHGGSLSYEQYF.

This chain uses TRBV29-1 with TRBJ1-1; as DNA is missing, the TRBD1 call by TCRdb cannot be tested. This CDR3 comprises 13 residues. The germline V gene has CDR1 SQVTM and CDR2 ANQGSEA. The CDR3 loop is CSVESAWGAEAFF. Full variable domain (missing parts from reference TRBV29-1 and TRBJ1-1): SAVISQKPSRDICQRGTSLTIQCQVDSQVTMMFWYRQQPGQSLTLIATANQGSEATYESGFVIDKFPISRPNLTFSTLTVSNMSPEDSSIYLCSVESAWGAEAFFGQGTRLTVV.

CDR3 region: CASSQPGSSYNEQFF. V and J are TRBV7-3 and TRBJ2-1; TCRdb returns TRBD1, unconfirmable since there is no DNA. Germline-derived CDR1 and CDR2 are SGHTA and FQGTGA. The CDR3 contains 15 residues.

The CDR3 region is CSALGLADYNEQFF. The rearrangement joins TRBV20-1 to TRBJ2-1; TCRdb's D call, TRBD2, is unchecked because there is no DNA. CDR3 length: 14 amino acids. Germline V gives CDR1 DFQATT, CDR2 SNEGSKA (reference sequence).

This chain uses TRBV10-1 with TRBJ2-3; as DNA is missing, the TRBD1 call by TCRdb cannot be tested. The CDR3 runs 14 residues. The germline gives CDR1 WNHNN, CDR2 SYGVQD (reference sequence). The CDR3 loop is CASSPSAGTDTQYF.